The 23 T cell receptor beta chains given below trace back to one sample, sequenced in a study of tumor-infiltrating lymphocytes in glioblastoma multiforme. TCR beta libraries were built from RNA through three nested multiplex PCR rounds using modified ARM-PCR. From the multiplex PCR reads, TCRdb called clonotypes with MiXCR, one entry per CDR3 protein. The sample has under 35,000 distinct CDR3 sequences, under 70% seen once. Input material: brain tumor tissue. These receptors originate from a male donor with glioblastoma.

The rearrangement links TRBV11-2 to TRBJ2-1; the D gene is possibly TRBD2 (6 bases). The V gene lost 3 bases and the J gene lost 5 bases, with 17 bases spanning the gap. This CDR3 is built from 16 residues. Germline V lookup: CDR1 SGHAT, CDR2 FQNNGV. The CDR3 protein is CASSLLISGSHNEQFF. CDR3 bases: TGTGCCAGCAGCTTGCTCATTAGCGGTTCTCACAATGAGCAGTTCTTC.

Note on this clonotype: The junction shows a germline mismatch at one end, possibly a read error. The chain recombines TRBV20-1 with TRBJ1-1; a possible D gene is TRBD1 (6 bases). Per the germline V gene, CDR1 is DFQATT and CDR2 is SNEGSKA (reference sequence). The length of the CDR3 is 17 residues. The CDR3 region is CSLLDVSRNSGDTESFF. In DNA, the CDR3 is TGCAGTCTGCTAGATGTCAGTAGGAACTCTGGGGACACTGAATCTTTCTTT.

Comments on this clonotype: The junction and the germline gene differ at one end; a read error may be behind it. The chain carries TRBV29-1 and TRBJ1-1; 7 bases map to TRBD1. Germline loops: CDR1 SQVTM, CDR2 ANQGSEA. The length of the CDR3 is 14 residues. The CDR3 region has the DNA TGCAGTGTTGAAAGCGCCGGGACAGCCAGGAAAGCCTTCTTT. Translated, it gives CSVESAGTARKAFF.

This clonotype was counted only a few times. The chain couples TRBV19 to TRBJ2-1; 10 nucleotides align to TRBD2. V trimming: 4 bases; J trimming: 4 bases; junction bases outside the gene matches: 4. The CDR3 spans 15 residues. Looked up from germline, CDR1 is LNHDA and CDR2 is SQIVND (reference sequence). This chain's CDR3 is CASSTSGRAYNEQFF. CDR3 sequence (DNA): TGTGCCAGTAGTACCAGCGGGAGGGCATACAATGAGCAGTTCTTC.

This chain connects TRBV5-4 to TRBJ2-3; D not certain. V was cut by 2 bases and J by 4 bases, with 5 bases left in between. The germline gives CDR1 SGHNT, CDR2 YYREEE (reference sequence). CDR3 size: 12 residues. The CDR3 DNA reads TGTGCCAGCAGCTTTCGTTCAGATACGCAGTATTTT. Translation: CASSFRSDTQYF.

Concerning this clonotype itself: Lacking the conserved final phenylalanine or tryptophan, this CDR3 likely reflects a read error. This chain uses TRBV20-1 with TRBJ1-5, with 8 nucleotides matching TRBD1. Germline V gene lookup returns CDR1 DFQATT and CDR2 SNEGSKA (reference sequence). CDR3 length equals 15 residues. CDR3 residues: CSALQGVVSNQPQHL. The CDR3 DNA follows: TGTAGTGCTTTACAGGGGGTGGTGAGCAATCAGCCCCAGCATTTG.

On this clonotype itself: A junction boundary mismatches the germline segment, possibly from a read error. The chain carries TRBV20-1 and TRBJ2-4; 10 bases agree with TRBD1. The CDR3 length is 19 residues. CDR1 DFQATT and CDR2 SNEGSKA come from the germline V gene (reference sequence). The DNA for the CDR3 is TGCAGTGCTAGAGACCCGGACAGGGGGGTTCGGAAAGCCAAAAACACTCAGTGCTTC. Protein product: CSARDPDRGVRKAKNTQCF.

About this clonotype: One end of the junction is discordant with germline, which a read error may explain. The chain employs TRBV20-1 and TRBJ2-4; TRBD1 matches at 10 bases. Germline V gene data show CDR1 as DFQATT and CDR2 as SNEGSKA (reference sequence). There are 19 residues in the CDR3. The CDR3 sequence: CGARDPDRGIRRAKNIQYF. The CDR3 DNA reads as TGCGGTGCTAGAGACCCGGACAGGGGGATTCGGAGAGCCAAAAACATCCAGTACTTC.

Comment on this clonotype: The CDR3 does not end in the conserved phenylalanine or tryptophan, so this is likely a read error. The CDR3 bases are TGCGCCGGCAGCTTGGACGCTAGCGGGCCCTACGAGCAGTACCTC. Translation gives CAGSLDASGPYEQYL. The chain combines TRBV5-1 with TRBJ2-7; 8 nucleotides agree with TRBD2. CDR1 and CDR2 from the germline V gene are SGHRS and YFSETQ. The CDR3 covers 15 residues.

Turning to this clonotype: This may be a read error: a much more frequent sequence differs by one nucleotide. The chain couples TRBV4-1 to TRBJ1-2, with a possible D match to TRBD1 (6 bases). Germline V gene sequence: CDR1 MGHRA, CDR2 YSYEKL. The CDR3 runs 16 residues. CDR3 bases: TGCGTCAGCAGCCAAGAGGGGGACGGGACGGTCTATGGCTACACCTTC. Translation gives CVSSQEGDGTVYGYTF.

In its sample, this clonotype was seen many times. V and J are TRBV14 and TRBJ2-1; D gene unclear. This CDR3 comprises 12 residues. V lost 1 base, J lost 16 bases, and 14 bases lay in between. In germline, CDR1 is SGHDN, CDR2 FVKESK. CDR3 DNA: TGTGCCAGCAGCCAAGGGCGAGCGCGGTTTTTCTTC. It encodes CASSQGRARFFF.

This clonotype was seen only once. A read error may account for a junction end that differs from germline. The chain has TRBV12-3 or TRBV12-4 and TRBJ1-4, with D perhaps TRBD1 (5 bases). The CDR3 extends over 14 amino acids. In DNA form, the CDR3 reads TGCGCCAGCAGTCCCTTTGACTTAGGGGATAAACTGTTTTTT. Translating it yields CASSPFDLGDKLFF.

Only a few counts were recorded for this clonotype. A much larger clone lies a single base off, so this may be a read error. The chain links TRBV7-8 to TRBJ1-2; D remains unclear. The germline V gene encodes CDR1 SGHVS and CDR2 FQNEAQ. V was shortened by 5 bases and J by 4 bases, with 11 bases between the two germline ends. CDR3 length equals 13 residues. The CDR3 is CASSVRTSYGYTF. As DNA, the CDR3 is TGTGCCAGCAGCGTAAGGACGTCCTATGGCTACACCTTC.

Comment on this clonotype: Sequence at one end of the junction differs from germline and may be a read error. The chain is built from TRBV10-3 and TRBJ2-3, with TRBD2 matching 7 bases. CDR1 ENHRY and CDR2 SYGVKD come from the germline V gene. The length of the CDR3 is 16 residues. CDR3 DNA: TGTGCCATCAGTGGAAAGAGCGGGGAGATCACAGATACGCAGTATTTC. Protein: CAISGKSGEITDTQYF.

The chain couples TRBV20-1 to TRBJ2-5, with D possibly being TRBD1 or TRBD2 (5 bases each). Trimming took 1 base from V and 14 from J, leaving 23 bases between them. The CDR3 length is 14 residues. Germline V gene data show CDR1 as DFQATT and CDR2 as SNEGSKA (reference sequence). In DNA, the CDR3 is TGCAGTGCTAGAGGGGGCCGAGGGTCAGAGAGCCAATACTTC. Translated, it gives CSARGGRGSESQYF.

With respect to this clonotype: A much larger clone lies a single base off, so this may be a read error. This chain joins TRBV4-1 and TRBJ1-5, with D perhaps matching TRBD1 (5 bases). Germline assignment: CDR1 MGHRA and CDR2 YSYEKL. The V end was cut by 3 bases, the J end by 10 bases, with 19 bases between. The CDR3 is 15 amino acids. The CDR3 nucleotides read TGCGCCAGCAGCCAGGGGAAGAGGGGAGGTAAACCCCAGCATTTT. Translation gives CASSQGKRGGKPQHF.

This clonotype showed up many times. The chain links TRBV29-1 to TRBJ1-2; tentatively, D is TRBD1 (5 bases). The CDR3 length is 12 residues. Per germline, CDR1 SQVTM and CDR2 ANQGSEA. Trimming removed 4 bases at V and 5 bases at J, with 11 bases between. The chain's CDR3 is CSVAGGGYGYTF. The CDR3 bases are TGCAGCGTTGCCGGGGGGGGGTATGGCTACACCTTC. The whole variable domain, filled in from reference TRBV29-1 and TRBJ1-2, reads SAVISQKPSRDICQRGTSLTIQCQVDSQVTMMFWYRQQPGQSLTLIATANQGSEATYESGFVIDKFPISRPNLTFSTLTVSNMSPEDSSIYLCSVAGGGYGYTFGSGTRLTVV.

The chain employs TRBV11-2 and TRBJ2-7; D ambiguous. This CDR3 has 12 residues. Trimming removed 5 bases from V and 0 bases from J, with 5 bases in between. In germline, CDR1 is SGHAT, CDR2 FQNNGV. CDR3 in DNA: TGTGCCAGCAGCCCGGACTCCTACGAGCAGTACTTC. It yields the protein CASSPDSYEQYF.

Many counts were recorded for this clonotype. The rearrangement joins TRBV5-1 to TRBJ1-1; no clear D gene. CDR3 length equals 14 residues. The V gene lost 3 bases and the J gene lost 4 bases, with 13 bases spanning the gap. CDR1 is SGHRS, CDR2 YFSETQ, per germline. The CDR3 here is CASSWTTVRTEAFF. The CDR3 bases are TGCGCCAGCAGCTGGACTACAGTTCGCACTGAAGCTTTCTTT.

As for this clonotype: Likely a read error: the CDR3 ends without its conserved phenylalanine or tryptophan. In nucleotides, the CDR3 is TGCAGTGCTAGAGGGCTAGCGGGAGTCCACCGACTTGGAGAGCAGTTCCTC. The encoded protein is CSARGLAGVHRLGEQFL. The J gene is TRBJ2-1, the V gene TRBV20-1, with TRBD2 identical over 10 bases. The germline CDR1 and CDR2 sequences are DFQATT and SNEGSKA (reference sequence). V was clipped by 1 base and J by 10 bases; unmatched bases: 16. There are 17 residues in the CDR3.

This clonotype appeared a single time. The CDR3 end shows no conserved phenylalanine or tryptophan, and so a read error is likely. The chain joins TRBV5-1 to TRBJ1-2; 9 bases align to TRBD1. Germline V CDR1 and CDR2: SGHRS, YFSETQ. This CDR3 region has 13 residues. J lost 10 bases, V lost 4 bases, and 8 bases had no gene match. The CDR3 region is CASSTWTGDVYTL. The CDR3 DNA reads TGCGCCAGCAGCACTTGGACAGGGGATGTCTACACCTTA.

This clonotype has a count of ten or more. CDR3 nucleotide sequence: TGCAGTGCTAGACTGATCCTAGAGCAGTACTTC. This translates into CSARLILEQYF. The chain links TRBV20-1 to TRBJ2-7; D is undetermined. This CDR3 contains 11 residues. The V end lost 2 bases, the J end lost 7 bases, and 9 bases lay between the germline ends. Germline-derived CDR1 and CDR2 are DFQATT and SNEGSKA (reference sequence).

The J gene is TRBJ2-5, the V gene TRBV20-1, with D unclear. The V gene's germline CDR1 is DFQATT and CDR2 SNEGSKA (reference sequence). Trimming removed 3 bases from V and 14 bases from J, with 22 bases in between. The CDR3 runs 13 residues. Here the CDR3 reads CSASGQYQETPYF. DNA for the CDR3: TGCAGTGCTAGTGGGCAATACCAAGAGACCCCTTACTTC.